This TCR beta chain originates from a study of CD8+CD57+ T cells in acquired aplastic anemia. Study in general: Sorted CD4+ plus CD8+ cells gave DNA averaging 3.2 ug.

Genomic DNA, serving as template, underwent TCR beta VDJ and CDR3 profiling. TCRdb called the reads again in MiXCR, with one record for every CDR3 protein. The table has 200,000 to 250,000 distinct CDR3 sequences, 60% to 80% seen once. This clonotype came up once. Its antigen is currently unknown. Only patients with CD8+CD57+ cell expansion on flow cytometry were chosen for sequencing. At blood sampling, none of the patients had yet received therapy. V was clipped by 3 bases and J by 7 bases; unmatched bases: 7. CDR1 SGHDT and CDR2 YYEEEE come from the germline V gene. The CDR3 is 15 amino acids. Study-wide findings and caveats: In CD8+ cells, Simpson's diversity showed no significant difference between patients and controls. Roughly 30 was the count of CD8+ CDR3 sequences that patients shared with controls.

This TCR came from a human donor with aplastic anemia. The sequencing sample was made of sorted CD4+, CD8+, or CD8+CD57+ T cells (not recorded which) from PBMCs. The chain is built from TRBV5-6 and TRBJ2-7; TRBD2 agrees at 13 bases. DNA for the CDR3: TGTGCCAGCAGCTCCTGGACTAGCGGGAGCTTGGAGCAGTACTTC. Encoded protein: CASSSWTSGSLEQYF. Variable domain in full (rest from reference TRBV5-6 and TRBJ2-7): DAGVTQSPTHLIKTRGQQVTLRCSPKSGHDTVSWYQQALGQGPQFIFQYYEEEERQRGNFPDRFSGHQFPNYSSELNVNALLLGDSALYLCASSSWTSGSLEQYFGPGTRLTVT.